Presented here are 10 T cell receptor beta chains from one specimen sequenced in a study of T cell responses to AZD1222 COVID-19 vaccine. Libraries were prepared by immunoSEQ multiplex PCR; TCRdb keeps only in-frame clonotypes and omits some of them. This sample has 95,000 to 150,000 clones; roughly 84% occur once, and the top ten carry about 29%. Sequenced here: peripheral blood, sampled 28 days after the second AZD1222 dose. The receptors come from an adult who received the AZD1222 COVID-19 vaccine.

This clone was observed a handful of times. This chain joins TRBV10-2 and TRBJ1-3; 7 bases agree with TRBD1. CDR1 WSHSY and CDR2 SAAADI come from the germline V gene. V lost 7 bases and J lost 7; bases outside the gene matches: 10. CDR3 size: 14 residues. The CDR3 sequence is CASKGQMQANTIYF. CDR3 coding DNA: TGCGCCAGCAAGGGACAGATGCAAGCCAACACCATATATTTT.

This sequence joins TRBV7-2 and TRBJ2-1, with a tentative D call TRBD2 (6 bases). The CDR3 runs 16 residues. Looked up from germline, CDR1 is SGHTA and CDR2 is FQGNSA. V lost 5 bases and J lost 2, with 16 bases in between. The CDR3 DNA is TGTGCCAGCAGCCGCACCGGGAGTCTTGCCTACAATGAGCAGTTCTTC. Translated: CASSRTGSLAYNEQFF. Full variable domain (missing parts from reference TRBV7-2 and TRBJ2-1): GAGVSQSPSNKVTEKGKDVELRCDPISGHTALYWYRQSLGQGLEFLIYFQGNSAPDKSGLPSDRFSAERTGGSVSTLTIQRTQQEDSAVYLCASSRTGSLAYNEQFFGPGTRLTVL.

The CDR3 DNA follows: TGTGCCAGCACGTCGGGCGGACGTTCGGGGACCGGGGAGCTGTTTTTT. Protein product: CASTSGGRSGTGELFF. This chain joins TRBV28 and TRBJ2-2, with D possibly being TRBD2 (5 bases). The CDR3 length is 16 residues. V was pared by 7 bases and J by 5 bases, with 20 bases between. Looked up from germline, CDR1 is MDHEN and CDR2 is SYDVKM. Full variable domain (rest looked up from reference TRBV28 and TRBJ2-2): DVKVTQSSRYLVKRTGEKVFLECVQDMDHENMFWYRQDPGLGLRLIYFSYDVKMKEKGDIPEGYSVSREKKERFSLILESASTNQTSMYLCASTSGGRSGTGELFFGEGSRLTVL.

The CDR3 nucleotides read TGTGCCAGCATGGGACAGGGCAACACCGGGGAGCTGTTTTTT. This encodes CASMGQGNTGELFF. The genes are TRBV2 and TRBJ2-2; TRBD1 aligns across 9 bases. CDR1 SNHLY and CDR2 FYNNEI come from the germline V gene. Germline trimming cut 7 bases from V and 2 bases from J; bases unmatched to any gene: 2. The CDR3 has 14 residues.

The chain couples TRBV5-4 to TRBJ1-2, with 7 nucleotides matching TRBD1. In germline, CDR1 is SGHNT, CDR2 YYREEE (reference sequence). The ends lost 2 bases at V and 5 bases at J; junction bases unmatched: 12. This CDR3 contains 16 residues. The CDR3 reads CASSFPGQAGRYGYTF. The CDR3 coding sequence is TGTGCCAGCAGCTTCCCCGGACAGGCGGGAAGGTATGGCTACACCTTC.

This sequence joins TRBV15 and TRBJ2-7, with 7 bases fitting TRBD1. The trim removed 4 bases at V and 7 bases at J, leaving 10 bases unmatched. The CDR3 runs to 14 residues. Germline V gene lookup returns CDR1 LNHNV and CDR2 YYDKDF (reference sequence). CDR3 DNA sequence: TGTGCCACCAGCACGAGACTGACAGGGCAGGAGCAGTACTTC. Translating it yields CATSTRLTGQEQYF.

The gene calls are TRBV23-1 and TRBJ1-2, with no clear D. TRBV23-1 is given ORF status, its function remaining uncertain. The V end lost 4 bases, the J end lost 7 bases, and 7 bases lay between the germline ends. The length of the CDR3 is 11 residues. CDR3: CASSRDVGYTF. For the CDR3, the DNA is TGCGCCAGCAGTCGTGATGTTGGCTACACCTTC.

In its sample, this clone was seen a few times. The chain carries TRBV19 and TRBJ1-6; D gene unclear. V shed 8 bases and J shed 0 bases, with 8 bases lying between them. The germline CDR1 and CDR2 sequences are LNHDA and SQIVND (reference sequence). The CDR3 runs to 14 residues. The chain's CDR3 is CASGRPSYNSPLHF. The CDR3 DNA follows: TGTGCCAGTGGTCGACCCTCCTATAATTCACCCCTCCACTTT.

This clone was seen a handful of times. V and J are TRBV5-8 and TRBJ1-2; 9 bases map to TRBD1. There are 15 residues in the CDR3. The V gene end was trimmed by 0 bases and the J gene end by 5 bases; junction bases not matched to a gene: 5. Germline V gene data show CDR1 as SGHTS and CDR2 as YDEGEE. The CDR3 DNA reads TGTGCCAGCAGCTTGGGGGACAGGGCTCGTTATGGCTACACCTTC. It yields the protein CASSLGDRARYGYTF.

Only one count was recorded for this clone. The chain couples TRBV10-1 to TRBJ2-1, with 8 bases that match TRBD2. Trimming cost V 0 bases and J 8 bases; bases outside gene matches: 6. Germline lookup yields CDR1 WNHNN and CDR2 SYGVQD (reference sequence). This CDR3 is built from 15 residues. In nucleotides, the CDR3 is TGCGCCAGCAGTGAGTCGAGACGGGGGGGCTATGAGCAGTTCTTC. Translated, it gives CASSESRRGGYEQFF.